Shown below are 4 T cell receptor beta chains from a single sample sequenced in a study of blood T cell repertoires in COVID-19. Repertoires were generated with immunoSEQ multiplex PCR, while TCRdb's copy carries only in-frame clones and drops some. Counted here are 25,000 to 35,000 clones, around 83% occurring once; the ten biggest clones make up less than 15%. Sequenced sample: peripheral blood. Receptors originate from a human donor in a cohort sampled during active COVID-19.

The genes are TRBV21-1 and TRBJ2-7; the table's TRBD2 call for D was not verified on the DNA. TRBV21-1 is annotated as a pseudogene. The CDR3 runs 18 residues. The CDR3 nucleotides are TGTGCCAGCAGCAAAACTAATGGCGGCGGGACGGATACCTACGAGCAGTACTTC. This sequence encodes CASSKTNGGGTDTYEQYF.

The chain uses TRBV28 and TRBJ2-5; 11 bases agree with TRBD2. V dropped 6 bases and J dropped 4; count of bases not matched to a gene: 19. CDR1 and CDR2 (germline): MDHEN, SYDVKM. The CDR3 extends over 19 amino acids. As DNA, the CDR3 is TGTGCCAGCAGCCAATCCGGGGTAGCGGGGGGGCCGGGCTCAGAGACCCAGTACTTC. The encoded protein is CASSQSGVAGGPGSETQYF.

In DNA, the CDR3 is TGTGCCACCAGCAGAGATGCAGGGAACCCCCTCCACTTT. Translated: CATSRDAGNPLHF. This chain connects TRBV15 to TRBJ1-6, with a tentative D call TRBD1 (5 bases). The V gene's germline CDR1 is LNHNV and CDR2 YYDKDF (reference sequence). The V end was cut by 0 bases, the J end by 13 bases, with 10 bases between. The CDR3 loop spans 13 amino acids.

This rearrangement joins TRBV7-2 to TRBJ1-1; D may be TRBD1 (5 bases). CDR3 length: 14 amino acids. CDR1 and CDR2 from the germline V gene are SGHTA and FQGNSA. V lost 4 bases to trimming and J lost 5 bases, with 14 bases between them. This CDR3 is CASSWGIGGTEAFF. DNA for the CDR3: TGTGCCAGCAGCTGGGGGATTGGGGGGACTGAAGCTTTCTTT.